The clone carrying this TCR beta chain was detected only once. CDR3 length: 16 residues. The V and J ends lost 4 bases and 5 bases, in that order; junction bases with no gene match: 10. The germline V gene has CDR1 SGHNT and CDR2 YYREEE (reference sequence). Single viable CD3+CD4+CD8-CD45RO+ cells were sorted as the memory CD4+ T cells. These data originate in a study of memory CD4+ T cells and cytomegalovirus serostatus. TCRdb's table, derived via immunoSEQ multiplex PCR, lists solely in-frame clones and lacks some. The repertoire holds 46,000 or so clones, roughly 80% seen once, with roughly 0.6% in the top ten.

This clonotype was sampled from an adult in good health and CMV-seronegative. The sample taken for sequencing was memory CD4+ T cells from blood. The rearrangement links TRBV5-4 to TRBJ2-3; 10 nucleotides line up with TRBD2. CDR3 sequence: CASSLSGGSQRDTQYF. In DNA form, the CDR3 reads TGTGCCAGCAGCCTTAGCGGGGGGTCTCAGAGAGATACGCAGTATTTT.